This T cell receptor beta chain stems from a study of control samples from healthy donors and cancer patients. V was cut by 1 base and J by 2 bases, with 7 bases left in between. This CDR3 contains 14 residues. CDR1 is SGHTS, CDR2 YDEGEE, per germline. Here immunoSEQ multiplex PCR was the method, and the copy in TCRdb shows in-frame clones only, minus some. The sample lists around 59,000 clones; about 92% were seen once. The specimen was PBMCs. This sequence originates from a middle-aged man with colorectal cancer. The gene calls are TRBV5-8 and TRBJ1-5, with D uncertain. The CDR3 nucleotides read TGTGCCAGCAGCTTGTGGTCGGGCAATCAGCCCCAGCATTTT. Translated: CASSLWSGNQPQHF.